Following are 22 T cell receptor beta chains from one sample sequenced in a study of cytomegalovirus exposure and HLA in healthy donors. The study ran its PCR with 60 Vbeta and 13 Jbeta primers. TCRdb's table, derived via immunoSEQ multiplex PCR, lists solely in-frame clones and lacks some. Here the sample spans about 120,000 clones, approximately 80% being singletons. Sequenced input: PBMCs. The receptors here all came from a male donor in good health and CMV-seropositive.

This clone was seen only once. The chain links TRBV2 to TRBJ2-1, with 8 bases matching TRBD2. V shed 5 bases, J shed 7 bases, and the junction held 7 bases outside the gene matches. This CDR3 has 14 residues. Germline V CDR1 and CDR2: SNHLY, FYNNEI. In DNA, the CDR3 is TGTGCCAGCAGTCCGCTAGCGGGTCATAATGAGCAGTTCTTC. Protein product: CASSPLAGHNEQFF.

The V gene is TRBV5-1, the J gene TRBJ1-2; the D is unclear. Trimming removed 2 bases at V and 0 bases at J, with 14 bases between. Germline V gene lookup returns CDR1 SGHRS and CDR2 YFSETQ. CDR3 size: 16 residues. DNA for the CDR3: TGCGCCAGCAGCTTAGGAGGGCTTAATCCTAACTATGGCTACACCTTC. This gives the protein CASSLGGLNPNYGYTF.

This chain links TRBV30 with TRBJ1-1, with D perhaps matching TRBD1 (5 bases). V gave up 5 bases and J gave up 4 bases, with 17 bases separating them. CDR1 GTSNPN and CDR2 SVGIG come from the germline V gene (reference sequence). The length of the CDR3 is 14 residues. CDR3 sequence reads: CAWVLLGEGTEAFF. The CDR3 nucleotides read TGTGCCTGGGTCCTATTGGGGGAGGGCACTGAAGCTTTCTTT.

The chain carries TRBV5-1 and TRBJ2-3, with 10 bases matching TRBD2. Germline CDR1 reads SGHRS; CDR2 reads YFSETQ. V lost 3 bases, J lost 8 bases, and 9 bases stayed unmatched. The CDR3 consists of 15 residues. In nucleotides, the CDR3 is TGCGCCAGCAGCTCGCTTAGCGGGGGGCAGGGTACGCAGTATTTT. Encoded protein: CASSSLSGGQGTQYF.

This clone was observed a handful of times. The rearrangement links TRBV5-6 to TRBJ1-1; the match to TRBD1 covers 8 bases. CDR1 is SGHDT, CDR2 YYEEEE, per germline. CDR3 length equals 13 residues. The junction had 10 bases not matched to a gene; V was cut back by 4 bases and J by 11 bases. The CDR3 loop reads CASSPDREDRAFF. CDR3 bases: TGTGCCAGCAGCCCGGACAGGGAGGATAGGGCTTTCTTT.

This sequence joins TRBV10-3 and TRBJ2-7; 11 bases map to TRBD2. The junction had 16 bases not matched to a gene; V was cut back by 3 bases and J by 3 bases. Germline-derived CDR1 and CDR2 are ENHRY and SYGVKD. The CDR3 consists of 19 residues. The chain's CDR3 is CAISDPTSGTPGTLYEQYF. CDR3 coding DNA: TGTGCCATCAGTGACCCGACTAGCGGGACTCCGGGGACCCTCTACGAGCAGTACTTC.

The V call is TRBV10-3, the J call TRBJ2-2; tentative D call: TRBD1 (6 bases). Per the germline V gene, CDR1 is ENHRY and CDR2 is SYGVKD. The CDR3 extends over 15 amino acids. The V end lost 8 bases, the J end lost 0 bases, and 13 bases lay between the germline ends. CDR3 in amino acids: CAIGQGHPNTGELFF. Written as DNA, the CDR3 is TGTGCCATCGGTCAGGGACACCCGAACACCGGGGAGCTGTTTTTT.

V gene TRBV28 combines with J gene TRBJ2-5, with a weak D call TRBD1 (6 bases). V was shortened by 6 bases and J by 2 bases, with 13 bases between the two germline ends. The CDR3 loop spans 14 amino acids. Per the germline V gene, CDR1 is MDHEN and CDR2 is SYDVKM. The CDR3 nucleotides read TGTGCCAGCAGCTTCCGGGACACACAAGAGACCCAGTACTTC. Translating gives CASSFRDTQETQYF. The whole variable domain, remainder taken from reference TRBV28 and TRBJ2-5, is DVKVTQSSRYLVKRTGEKVFLECVQDMDHENMFWYRQDPGLGLRLIYFSYDVKMKEKGDIPEGYSVSREKKERFSLILESASTNQTSMYLCASSFRDTQETQYFGPGTRLLVL.

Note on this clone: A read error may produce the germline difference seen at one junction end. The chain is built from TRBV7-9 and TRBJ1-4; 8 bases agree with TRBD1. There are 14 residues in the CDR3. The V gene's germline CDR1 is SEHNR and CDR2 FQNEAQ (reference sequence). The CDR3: CSSSLGTGKEKLFF. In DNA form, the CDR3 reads TGTTCCAGCAGCTTAGGGACAGGCAAAGAAAAACTGTTTTTT.

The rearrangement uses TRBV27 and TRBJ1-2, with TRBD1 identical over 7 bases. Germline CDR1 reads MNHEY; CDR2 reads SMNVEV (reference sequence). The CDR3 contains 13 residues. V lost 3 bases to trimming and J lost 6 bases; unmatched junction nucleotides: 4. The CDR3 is CASSFVTGDGYTF. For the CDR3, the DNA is TGTGCCAGCAGTTTCGTCACAGGGGATGGCTACACCTTC.

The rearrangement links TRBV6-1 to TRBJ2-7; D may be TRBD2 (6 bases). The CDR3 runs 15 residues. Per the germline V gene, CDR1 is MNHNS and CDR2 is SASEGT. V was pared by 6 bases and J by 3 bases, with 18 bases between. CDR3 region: CASREGSTSYYEQYF. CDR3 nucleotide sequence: TGTGCCAGCAGGGAGGGAAGTACGTCCTACTACGAGCAGTACTTC.

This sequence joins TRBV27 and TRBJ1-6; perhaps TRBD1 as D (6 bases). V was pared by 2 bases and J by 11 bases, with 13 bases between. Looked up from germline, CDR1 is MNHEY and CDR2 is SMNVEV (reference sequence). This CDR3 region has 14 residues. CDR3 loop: CASSLRGALPPLHF. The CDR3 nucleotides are TGTGCCAGCAGTTTACGGGGGGCGCTGCCACCCCTCCACTTT.

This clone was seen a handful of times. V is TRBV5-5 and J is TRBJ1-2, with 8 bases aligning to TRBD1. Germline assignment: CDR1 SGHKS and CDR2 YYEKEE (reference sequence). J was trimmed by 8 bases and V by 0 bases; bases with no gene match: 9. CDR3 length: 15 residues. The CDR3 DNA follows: TGTGCCAGCAGCTTGGTAAGGACAGGGAGAGAAGGCTACACCTTC. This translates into CASSLVRTGREGYTF. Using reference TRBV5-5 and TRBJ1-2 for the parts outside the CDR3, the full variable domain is DAGVTQSPTHLIKTRGQQVTLRCSPISGHKSVSWYQQVLGQGPQFIFQYYEKEERGRGNFPDRFSARQFPNYSSELNVNALLLGDSALYLCASSLVRTGREGYTFGSGTRLTVV.

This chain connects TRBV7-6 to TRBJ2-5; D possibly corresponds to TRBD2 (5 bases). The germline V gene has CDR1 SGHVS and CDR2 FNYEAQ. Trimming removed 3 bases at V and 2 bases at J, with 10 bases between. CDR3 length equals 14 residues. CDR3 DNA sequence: TGTGCCAGCAGCTTCGGACTGAGTCAAGAGACCCAGTACTTC. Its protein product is CASSFGLSQETQYF.

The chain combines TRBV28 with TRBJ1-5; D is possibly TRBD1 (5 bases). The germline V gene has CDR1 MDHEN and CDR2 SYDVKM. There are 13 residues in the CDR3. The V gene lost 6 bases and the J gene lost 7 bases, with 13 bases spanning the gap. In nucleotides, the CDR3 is TGTGCCAGCAGCCGACCGGGGGGACAGCCCCAGCATTTT. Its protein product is CASSRPGGQPQHF.

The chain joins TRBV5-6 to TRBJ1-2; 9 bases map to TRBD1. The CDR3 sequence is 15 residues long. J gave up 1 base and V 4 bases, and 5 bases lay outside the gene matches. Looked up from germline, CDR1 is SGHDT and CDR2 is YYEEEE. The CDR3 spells CASSPWDRVNYGYTF. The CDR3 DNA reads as TGTGCCAGCAGCCCCTGGGACAGGGTTAACTATGGCTACACCTTC.

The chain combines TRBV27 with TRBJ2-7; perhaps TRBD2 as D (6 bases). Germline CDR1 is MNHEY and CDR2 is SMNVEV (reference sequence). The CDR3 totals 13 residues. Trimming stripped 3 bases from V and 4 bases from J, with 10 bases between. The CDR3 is CASSFSGVYEQYF. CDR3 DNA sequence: TGTGCCAGCAGTTTTTCGGGGGTTTACGAGCAGTACTTC.

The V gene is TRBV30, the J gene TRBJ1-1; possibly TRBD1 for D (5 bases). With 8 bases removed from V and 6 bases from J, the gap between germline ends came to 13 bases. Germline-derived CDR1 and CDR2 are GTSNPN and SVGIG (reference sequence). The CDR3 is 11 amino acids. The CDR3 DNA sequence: TGTGCCGTAGACAGCTTCTCTGAAGCTTTCTTT. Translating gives CAVDSFSEAFF.

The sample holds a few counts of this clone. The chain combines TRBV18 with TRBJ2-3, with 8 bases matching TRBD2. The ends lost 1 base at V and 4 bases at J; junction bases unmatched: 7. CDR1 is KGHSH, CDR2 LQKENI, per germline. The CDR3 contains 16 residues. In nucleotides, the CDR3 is TGTGCCAGCTCACCACGGGACGGGAGGGTCTCAGATACGCAGTATTTT. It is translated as CASSPRDGRVSDTQYF.

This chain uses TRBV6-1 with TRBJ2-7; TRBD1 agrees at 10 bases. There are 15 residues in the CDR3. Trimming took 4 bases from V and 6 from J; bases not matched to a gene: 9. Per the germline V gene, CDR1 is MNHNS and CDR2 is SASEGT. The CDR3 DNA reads TGTGCCAGCAGTGCTCAGACAGGGGGCAATGGCGAGCAGTACTTC. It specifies CASSAQTGGNGEQYF.

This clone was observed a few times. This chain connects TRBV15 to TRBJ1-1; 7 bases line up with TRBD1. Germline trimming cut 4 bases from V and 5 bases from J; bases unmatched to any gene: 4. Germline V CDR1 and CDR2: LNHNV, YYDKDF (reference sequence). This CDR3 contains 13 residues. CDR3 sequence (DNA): TGTGCCACCAGCAAGGGGGCGCGGACTGAAGCTTTCTTT. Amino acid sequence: CATSKGARTEAFF.

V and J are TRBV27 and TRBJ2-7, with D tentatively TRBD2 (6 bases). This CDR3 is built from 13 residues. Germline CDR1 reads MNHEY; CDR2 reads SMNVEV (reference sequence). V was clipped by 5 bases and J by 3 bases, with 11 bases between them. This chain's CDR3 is CASSTDGGYEQYF. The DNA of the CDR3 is TGTGCCAGCAGTACTGACGGGGGCTACGAGCAGTACTTC.